This T cell receptor (beta chain) came from a study of control samples from healthy donors and cancer patients. Trimming cost V 3 bases and J 0 bases, with 3 bases left between them. Germline V gene data show CDR1 as MNHEY and CDR2 as SMNVEV (reference sequence). The CDR3 sequence is 13 residues long. Libraries were prepared by immunoSEQ multiplex PCR; TCRdb keeps only in-frame clonotypes and omits some of them. The sample gives about 160,000 clones, about 90% of which show up once; more than 10% is in the top ten. This clonotype originated in a young man in good health. The V and J genes are TRBV27 and TRBJ2-1; D ambiguous. Sequencing was carried out using blood. CDR3 region: CASSFSSYNEQFF. CDR3 nucleotides: TGTGCCAGCAGTTTCTCCTCCTACAATGAGCAGTTCTTC.